Each of the 21 T cell receptor beta chains below was sequenced from the same sample in a study of T cell responses to AZD1222 COVID-19 vaccine. TCRdb's table, derived via immunoSEQ multiplex PCR, lists solely in-frame clones and lacks some. Seen here are about 53,000 clones, around 85% observed once, and the top ten hold more than 20%. The sequenced sample was peripheral blood, obtained on day 0 of AZD1222 vaccination. The receptors stem from an adult in good health.

CDR3 region: CATSDPTSGLGAEQFF. DNA of the CDR3: TGTGCCACCAGTGATCCGACTAGCGGGCTGGGGGCTGAGCAGTTCTTC. V and J are TRBV24-1 and TRBJ2-1, with TRBD2 matching over 10 bases. CDR1 and CDR2 from the germline V gene are KGHDR and SFDVKD. V trimming: 3 bases; J trimming: 9 bases; junction bases outside the gene matches: 10. The CDR3 runs 16 residues.

The rearrangement uses TRBV11-3 and TRBJ1-1; D possibly corresponds to TRBD1 (6 bases). This CDR3 is built from 14 residues. Between the trimmed V and J ends, which lost 5 bases and 1 base, there was a span of 11 bases. From germline, CDR1 is SGHNT and CDR2 YENEEA. The CDR3: CASSRGRGNTEAFF. CDR3 DNA sequence: TGTGCCAGCAGCCGGGGGCGGGGGAACACTGAAGCTTTCTTT.

The genes are TRBV6-2 or TRBV6-3 and TRBJ1-1, with D uncertain. V was shortened by 0 bases and J by 4 bases, with 12 bases between the two germline ends. The germline V gene has CDR1 MNHEY and CDR2 SVGEGT. This CDR3 contains 15 residues. The CDR3 coding sequence is TGTGCCAGCAGTTACTCGAGTCAGGAGGGCACTGAAGCTTTCTTT. Protein: CASSYSSQEGTEAFF.

This clone was counted a few times. This rearrangement joins TRBV6-2 or TRBV6-3 to TRBJ2-1, with TRBD2 matching 9 bases. This CDR3 has 16 residues. The V gene end was trimmed by 0 bases and the J gene end by 10 bases; junction bases not matched to a gene: 10. CDR1 is MNHEY and CDR2 is SVGEGT in the germline V gene. CDR3 sequence reads: CASSYSISGLAYEQFF. CDR3 nucleotide sequence: TGTGCCAGCAGTTACTCGATTTCGGGACTAGCTTACGAGCAGTTCTTC.

V gene TRBV3-1 (or the pseudogene TRBV3-2) combines with J gene TRBJ2-1, with unresolved D. V was shortened by 6 bases and J by 2 bases, with 8 bases between the two germline ends. Germline V gene lookup returns CDR1 LGHDT and CDR2 YNNKEL (reference sequence). The CDR3 spans 13 residues. CDR3 nucleotides: TGTGCCAGCAGTCAGGCGACCTACAATGAGCAGTTCTTC. This gives the protein CASSQATYNEQFF.

The chain recombines TRBV28 with TRBJ1-1; D remains ambiguous. The CDR3 is made up of 15 amino acids. Germline V gene data show CDR1 as MDHEN and CDR2 as SYDVKM. The V gene lost 3 bases and the J gene lost 4 bases, with 15 bases spanning the gap. Here the CDR3 DNA reads TGTGCCAGCAGTTTGGCAACTTGGGAGGGCACTGAAGCTTTCTTT. This codes for CASSLATWEGTEAFF. Full variable domain (missing parts from reference TRBV28 and TRBJ1-1): DVKVTQSSRYLVKRTGEKVFLECVQDMDHENMFWYRQDPGLGLRLIYFSYDVKMKEKGDIPEGYSVSREKKERFSLILESASTNQTSMYLCASSLATWEGTEAFFGQGTRLTVV.

The genes are TRBV7-6 and TRBJ2-3; TRBD1 is a possible D gene (5 bases). The CDR3 runs 15 residues. Germline CDR1 reads SGHVS; CDR2 reads FNYEAQ. With 2 bases removed from V and 3 bases from J, the gap between germline ends came to 12 bases. CDR3 region: CASSLNRQRTDTQYF. In DNA, the CDR3 is TGTGCCAGCAGCTTAAATAGACAGAGAACAGATACGCAGTATTTT.

The CDR3 DNA reads TGTGCCAGCAGCTTAACGCTGGGAGATGAAGCTTTCTTT. Translated, it gives CASSLTLGDEAFF. The chain joins TRBV7-3 to TRBJ1-1; D gene unclear. Germline V CDR1 and CDR2: SGHTA, FQGTGA. Trimming took 0 bases from V and 7 from J, leaving 9 bases between them. The CDR3 is 13 amino acids.

This chain connects TRBV6-5 to TRBJ1-5; D perhaps matches TRBD1 (5 bases). V was pared by 6 bases and J by 7 bases, with 16 bases between. There are 14 residues in the CDR3. Germline assignment: CDR1 MNHEY and CDR2 SVGAGI. DNA of the CDR3: TGTGCCAGCAGGCCGGCGGGGGGAGAGCAGCCCCAGCATTTT. This sequence encodes CASRPAGGEQPQHF.

This chain links TRBV6-5 with TRBJ1-6; a weak D match, TRBD1 (6 bases). Looked up from germline, CDR1 is MNHEY and CDR2 is SVGAGI. The V and J ends lost 2 bases and 10 bases respectively, with 18 bases between them. This CDR3 region has 16 residues. The CDR3 DNA follows: TGTGCCAGCAGTTACGGGGGCATACGACGCGGATCACCCCTCCACTTT. Protein product: CASSYGGIRRGSPLHF.

The chain employs TRBV14 and TRBJ2-1, with D uncertain. CDR3 length: 13 residues. Germline assignment: CDR1 SGHDN and CDR2 FVKESK. Trimming cost V 4 bases and J 4 bases, with 8 bases left between them. CDR3 nucleotides: TGTGCCAGCAGCCGAGGTCGATACAATGAGCAGTTCTTC. Residues: CASSRGRYNEQFF.

The chain uses TRBV19 and TRBJ2-3; 7 bases fit TRBD1. CDR3 size: 15 residues. Trimming removed 3 bases from V and 3 bases from J; junction bases left unmatched: 6. Germline V gene lookup returns CDR1 LNHDA and CDR2 SQIVND (reference sequence). The CDR3 spells CASSIATGVTDTQYF. The CDR3 region has the DNA TGTGCCAGTAGTATTGCCACAGGGGTAACAGATACGCAGTATTTT.

The J gene is TRBJ2-7, the V gene TRBV19; 9 bases match TRBD1. CDR1 and CDR2 from the germline V gene are LNHDA and SQIVND (reference sequence). The junction had 3 bases not matched to a gene; V was cut back by 3 bases and J by 3 bases. CDR3 size: 14 residues. The CDR3 region is CASSIAGQGYEQYF. DNA for the CDR3: TGTGCCAGTAGTATTGCGGGACAGGGCTACGAGCAGTACTTC.

J is TRBJ1-3 and V is TRBV19, with a possible D match to TRBD1 (6 bases). CDR3 size: 16 residues. Germline CDR1 and CDR2: LNHDA and SQIVND (reference sequence). The ends were cut back, 0 bases at V and 0 bases at J, with 9 bases in the middle. CDR3 amino acids: CASSIDGGGSGNTIYF. The CDR3 coding sequence is TGTGCCAGTAGTATAGACGGGGGCGGCTCTGGAAACACCATATATTTT.

CDR3 bases: TGTGCCAGCAGCCCTAGCGGGAGGGCCAACGGGGAGCTGTTTTTT. Translating it yields CASSPSGRANGELFF. The V and J genes are TRBV5-6 and TRBJ2-2, with TRBD2 matching 12 bases. The CDR3 length is 15 residues. The germline gives CDR1 SGHDT, CDR2 YYEEEE. The V gene end was trimmed by 4 bases and the J gene end by 7 bases; junction bases not matched to a gene: 5.

For the CDR3, the DNA is TGTGCCAGTCTCAGCAGGGGAGTGTTTAAGGGAAAACTGTTTTTT. Translating it yields CASLSRGVFKGKLFF. This chain connects TRBV28 to TRBJ1-4, with D tentatively TRBD1 (6 bases). Per germline, CDR1 MDHEN and CDR2 SYDVKM. The CDR3 runs 15 residues. V lost 9 bases to trimming and J lost 10 bases, with 24 bases between them.

V and J are TRBV11-1 and TRBJ1-1, with no clear D. Looked up from germline, CDR1 is SGHAT and CDR2 is FQDESV (reference sequence). The ends were cut back, 0 bases at V and 3 bases at J, with 8 bases in the middle. The CDR3 is made up of 14 amino acids. CDR3: CASSLAPEYTEAFF. DNA for the CDR3: TGTGCCAGCAGCTTAGCCCCGGAATACACTGAAGCTTTCTTT.

This clone is a singleton in its sample. The V call is TRBV28, the J call TRBJ1-5; tentative D call: TRBD1 (6 bases). Germline CDR1 is MDHEN and CDR2 is SYDVKM. CDR3 size: 14 residues. The V and J ends lost 5 bases and 7 bases respectively, with 15 bases between them. For the CDR3, the DNA is TGTGCCAGCAGTGTAACAGGGTCGGGACAGCCCCAGCATTTT. Protein sequence: CASSVTGSGQPQHF.

In its sample, this clone was seen a few times. J is TRBJ1-4 and V is TRBV5-6; D remains ambiguous. The V end lost 2 bases, the J end lost 8 bases, and 13 bases lay between the germline ends. Per the germline V gene, CDR1 is SGHDT and CDR2 is YYEEEE. This CDR3 comprises 14 residues. The CDR3, as DNA: TGTGCCAGCAGCTTAAGCAGGCGCGGAGAAAAACTGTTTTTT. Encoded protein: CASSLSRRGEKLFF.

In this sample, this clone turned up a few times. This chain joins TRBV4-3 and TRBJ1-2; no definite D call. The CDR3 covers 15 residues. The germline V gene has CDR1 LGHNA and CDR2 YSLEER. V shed 0 bases and J shed 0 bases, with 8 bases lying between them. Here the CDR3 reads CASSQDYRSNYGYTF. The DNA of the CDR3 is TGCGCCAGCAGCCAAGATTATCGGTCTAACTATGGCTACACCTTC.

This clone appeared a single time. The gene calls are TRBV6-6 and TRBJ2-7; 11 bases align to TRBD2. This CDR3 has 14 amino acids. Trimming at V came to 5 bases and at J to 12 bases, leaving 12 bases not matched to a gene. Germline V gives CDR1 MNHNY, CDR2 SVGAGI (reference sequence). CDR3 coding DNA: TGTGCCAGCAGTCCGACTAGCGGGGCAAACGGACTGTACTTC. Amino acid sequence: CASSPTSGANGLYF.